This note documents a single TCR beta chain sequence. Its antigen is as yet unknown. The entry originates in a study of cytomegalovirus exposure and HLA in healthy donors. The study's findings and limits: Cytomegalovirus-associated status was assigned to about 170 TCR beta chains. That first-cohort TCR clusters tended to co-occur in the 90 to 150 validation repertoires was found in a later analysis. Through in vitro validation, a few CMV-associated chains were shown to be specific for CMV antigens.

Germline loops: CDR1 GTSNPN, CDR2 SVGIG (reference sequence). The V gene lost 3 bases and the J gene lost 4 bases, with 13 bases spanning the gap. CDR3 size: 14 residues. The method was immunoSEQ multiplex PCR; TCRdb's version includes in-frame clones alone and lacks a portion of them. The sample has 200,000 or so clones; around 80% are singletons. J is TRBJ1-5 and V is TRBV30; D is perhaps TRBD1 (6 bases). The source is a woman aged 25 to 39 in good health and CMV-seropositive. Sequencing input: PBMCs. The CDR3 DNA reads as TGTGCCTGGAGCCCCGACAGGTGGAATCAGCCCCAGCATTTT. The encoded protein is CAWSPDRWNQPQHF.